This TCR beta chain was observed in a study of CD8 T cells in ankylosing spondylitis. Study results and caveats: Some of the motif variants had earlier been found in reactive arthritis patients' fluid and blood. Matched ankylosing spondylitis synovial fluid reportedly contained a significantly enriched population of disease-linked clones. Those disease-linked clones were CD8+; they were also relatively rare in peripheral blood.

The trim removed 1 base at V and 11 bases at J, leaving 4 bases unmatched. Germline CDR1 LNHDA, CDR2 SQIVND (reference sequence). The CDR3 is 12 amino acids. This clonotype showed up many times. The antigen is not known. As the method for making TCR beta libraries, quantitative 5'-RACE with molecular barcodes was used. Via MiXCR, TCRdb re-called the 5' RACE reads, giving one row per CDR3 protein. The top ten clones hold roughly 4% of a sample with some 140,000 distinct CDR3 sequences, approximately 10% of them seen once. Source material: blood, either unsorted or a sorted T cell fraction (not recorded which). The TCR sequence derives from a female donor with ankylosing spondylitis or in good health (not recorded which). The chain has TRBV19 and TRBJ1-1, with 7 bases aligning to TRBD1. This chain's CDR3 is CASSIGWTGAFF. CDR3 in DNA: TGTGCCAGTAGTATAGGCTGGACAGGCGCTTTCTTT.